This TCR beta chain was documented in a study of T cell changes during pregnancy in multiple sclerosis. The assay was immunoSEQ multiplex PCR, and TCRdb's table has in-frame clones only and misses some. The sample consists of 90,000 or so clones, 80% to 95% of them appearing once. The sample in question was peripheral blood, obtained in the first trimester of pregnancy. The TCR comes from a female donor with multiple sclerosis, enrolled in a pregnancy study.

CDR3 nucleotide sequence: TGTGCCAGTAGACCGACAGGGGGCACGAGCAATCAGCCCCAGCATTTT. It specifies CASRPTGGTSNQPQHF. This chain links TRBV19 with TRBJ1-5, with 10 bases fitting TRBD1. The germline V gene has CDR1 LNHDA and CDR2 SQIVND (reference sequence). The junction had 6 bases not matched to a gene; V was cut back by 6 bases and J by 1 base. This CDR3 contains 16 residues.